These 11 T cell receptor beta chains were all obtained from the same sample, sequenced in a study of T cell repertoires in cytomegalovirus infection. TCRdb processed the reads anew with MiXCR; each CDR3 protein has one entry. The sample has approximately 500,000 distinct CDR3 sequences, approximately 26% seen once. Sequenced sample: PBMCs. These receptors all come from a human donor in good health (CMV status not recorded). Some clones in this sample may be carry-over from other donors' samples.

Of note for this clonotype: A much larger clone lies a single base off, so this may be a read error. The genes are TRBV7-2 and TRBJ2-1; no definite D call. The CDR3 has 13 amino acids. V lost 9 bases, J lost 0 bases, and 9 bases lay in between. The germline CDR1 and CDR2 sequences are SGHTA and FQGNSA. The CDR3 loop reads CARRPSSYNEQFF. DNA of the CDR3: TGTGCCAGAAGACCTAGCTCCTACAATGAGCAGTTCTTC.

This clonotype was seen just once. The chain employs TRBV10-3 and TRBJ2-5; D not certain. The CDR3 runs to 15 residues. Trimming cost V 0 bases and J 5 bases, with 13 bases left between them. Germline V gene lookup returns CDR1 ENHRY and CDR2 SYGVKD. The CDR3 sequence: CAISESIDLGETQYF. CDR3 DNA sequence: TGTGCCATCAGTGAGTCGATTGACCTAGGGGAGACCCAGTACTTC.

This clonotype has only a few counts. The chain has TRBV15 and TRBJ2-3, with D unclear. V was trimmed by 0 bases and J by 5 bases, leaving 6 bases between them. The CDR3 runs 13 residues. Germline values: CDR1 LNHNV, CDR2 YYDKDF (reference sequence). CDR3 protein: CATSRDMGDTQYF. The DNA of the CDR3 is TGTGCCACCAGCAGAGATATGGGAGATACGCAGTATTTT.

This clonotype showed up many times. The chain recombines TRBV7-8 with TRBJ1-2; a weak D match, TRBD1 (5 bases). Trimming cost V 1 base and J 5 bases, with 17 bases left between them. The CDR3 is 16 residues long. The germline CDR1 and CDR2 sequences are SGHVS and FQNEAQ. CDR3 amino acids: CASSLVIGGSFYGYTF. The CDR3 DNA follows: TGTGCCAGCAGCTTAGTCATCGGGGGGTCCTTTTATGGCTACACCTTC.

This clonotype was detected a few times. This chain uses TRBV20-1 with TRBJ1-1; D not resolved. Trimming shortened V by 0 bases and J by 1 base, and 6 bases separated the two germline ends. The germline V gene encodes CDR1 DFQATT and CDR2 SNEGSKA (reference sequence). The length of the CDR3 is 13 residues. CDR3: CSARDGQNTEAFF. The CDR3 bases are TGCAGTGCTAGAGATGGGCAGAACACTGAAGCTTTCTTT.

The chain carries TRBV11-2 and TRBJ2-1, with unresolved D. Trimming cost V 2 bases and J 8 bases, with 7 bases left between them. This CDR3 has 12 amino acids. Germline V gives CDR1 SGHAT, CDR2 FQNNGV. The CDR3 region is CASSLWHHEQFF. In nucleotides, the CDR3 is TGTGCCAGCAGCTTATGGCATCATGAGCAGTTCTTC.

The rearrangement uses TRBV19 and TRBJ2-3; D unresolved. V was trimmed by 6 bases and J by 1 base, leaving 8 bases between them. There are 13 residues in the CDR3. From germline, CDR1 is LNHDA and CDR2 SQIVND (reference sequence). The CDR3 spells CASRMTGTDTQYF. CDR3 coding DNA: TGTGCCAGTAGAATGACTGGCACAGATACGCAGTATTTT.

This chain joins TRBV30 and TRBJ2-7; the D is unclear. The germline gives CDR1 GTSNPN, CDR2 SVGIG (reference sequence). V dropped 1 base and J dropped 6 bases, with 10 bases sitting between them. CDR3 size: 12 residues. DNA of the CDR3: TGTGCCTGGAGTGGGTCGGTGGGCGAGCAGTACTTC. Translated, it gives CAWSGSVGEQYF.

In its sample, this clonotype was seen many times. V and J are TRBV7-2 and TRBJ2-2; TRBD2 matches at 10 bases. CDR3 length equals 16 residues. Germline trimming cut 3 bases from V and 4 bases from J; bases unmatched to any gene: 5. CDR1 and CDR2 (germline): SGHTA, FQGNSA. The CDR3 bases are TGTGCCAGCAGCTTGGGAGCGGGAGGGCCCACCGGGGAGCTGTTTTTT. It specifies CASSLGAGGPTGELFF.

The genes are TRBV4-3 and TRBJ1-1, with 8 bases fitting TRBD1. CDR3 size: 15 residues. Germline V CDR1 and CDR2: LGHNA, YSLEER. Trimming took 4 bases from V and 2 from J; bases not matched to a gene: 6. The CDR3: CASSLADRANTEAFF. Written as DNA, the CDR3 is TGCGCCAGCAGCCTCGCGGACAGGGCTAACACTGAAGCTTTCTTT.

The gene calls are TRBV12-3 or TRBV12-4 and TRBJ1-1; D is possibly TRBD1 (5 bases). CDR3 size: 14 residues. With 3 bases removed from V and 7 bases from J, the gap between germline ends came to 15 bases. Here the CDR3 reads CASSFGGYRFEAFF. Written as DNA, the CDR3 is TGTGCCAGCAGTTTCGGGGGTTACAGGTTTGAAGCTTTCTTT.